Listed below are T cell receptor beta chains from one sample, sequenced in a study of cytomegalovirus exposure and HLA in healthy donors. Produced via immunoSEQ multiplex PCR; TCRdb's table is partial and in-frame only. Here the sample spans 35,000 to 50,000 clones, 50% to 75% being singletons. Sequenced input: PBMCs. These receptors were obtained from a human donor in good health. Each CDR3 is given with its conserved first and last residue. A D gene is named only where the DNA matches it firmly. Clone size, where shown, is once, few, many, or a class for clones that have expanded.

j_gene | abundance | v_gene | len | d_gene | CDR3nt | CDR3aa
TRBJ1-1 | few | TRBV5-4 | 16 | . | TGTGCCAGCAGCTTGGGTGGTGCGGGGGGCGAGGCTGAAGCTTTCTTT | CASSLGGAGGEAEAFF
TRBJ2-7 | . | TRBV7-9 | 15 | . | TGTGCCAGCAGCTTCTGGGGGGATAGTTCCTACGAGCAGTACTTC | CASSFWGDSSYEQYF
TRBJ2-1 | . | TRBV10-2 | 16 | TRBD2 | TGCGCCAGCAGTGAGGGGGGGGTGTCCTCCTACAATGAGCAGTTCTTC | CASSEGGVSSYNEQFF
TRBJ1-1 | . | TRBV5-6 | 13 | . | TGTGCCAGCAGCTTGGACAGGGTCACTGAAGCTTTCTTT | CASSLDRVTEAFF
TRBJ2-3 | . | TRBV11-2 | 16 | TRBD2 | TGTGCCAGCAGCTTATTCGCGGGGGGGGGTACAGATACGCAGTATTTT | CASSLFAGGGTDTQYF
TRBJ1-1 | . | TRBV6-5 | 14 | . | TGTGCCAGCAGGCAGGGTAATCGAGTCGCTGAAGCTTTCTTT | CASRQGNRVAEAFF
TRBJ2-7 | few | TRBV15 | 14 | . | TGTGCCACCAGCAGCTACATGGGCCCCTACGAGCAGTACTTC | CATSSYMGPYEQYF
TRBJ2-1 | . | TRBV11-3 | 17 | . | TGTGCCAGCAGCTTAGAGTCGTCACCCGGCTCCTACAATGAGCAGTTCTTC | CASSLESSPGSYNEQFF
TRBJ1-6 | . | TRBV7-9 | 15 | . | TGTGCCAGCAGCTTAGCCGGGGGAGGGAATTCACCCCTCCACTTT | CASSLAGGGNSPLHF
TRBJ2-5 | . | TRBV7-2 | 15 | TRBD2 | TGTGCCAGCAGCTCTAGCGGGGGGGGACAAGAGACCCAGTACTTC | CASSSSGGGQETQYF
TRBJ2-3 | . | TRBV6-4 | 15 | TRBD2 | TGTGCCAGCAGCGCCGGGGGGGCCAGCACAGATACGCAGTATTTT | CASSAGGASTDTQYF